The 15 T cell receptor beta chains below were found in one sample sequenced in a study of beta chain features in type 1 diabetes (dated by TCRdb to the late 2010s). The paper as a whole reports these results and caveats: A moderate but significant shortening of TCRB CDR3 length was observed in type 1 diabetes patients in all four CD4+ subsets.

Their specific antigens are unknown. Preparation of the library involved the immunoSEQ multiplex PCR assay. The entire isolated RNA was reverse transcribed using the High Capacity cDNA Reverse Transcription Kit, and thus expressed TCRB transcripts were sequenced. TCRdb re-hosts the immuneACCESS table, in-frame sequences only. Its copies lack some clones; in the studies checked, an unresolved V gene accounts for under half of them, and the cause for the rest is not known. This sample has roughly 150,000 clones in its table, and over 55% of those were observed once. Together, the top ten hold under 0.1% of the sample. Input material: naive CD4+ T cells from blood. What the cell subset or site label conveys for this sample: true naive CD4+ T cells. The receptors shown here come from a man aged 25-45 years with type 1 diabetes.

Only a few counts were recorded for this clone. The CDR3 sequence: CASSLDPDGYYGYTF. As DNA, the CDR3 is TGTGCCAGCAGCTTGGACCCGGACGGATACTATGGCTACACCTTC. This chain connects TRBV5-6 to TRBJ1-2; D ambiguous. The CDR3 totals 15 residues. Looked up from germline, CDR1 is SGHDT and CDR2 is YYEEEE. Trimming removed 0 bases from V and 3 bases from J, with 12 bases in between.

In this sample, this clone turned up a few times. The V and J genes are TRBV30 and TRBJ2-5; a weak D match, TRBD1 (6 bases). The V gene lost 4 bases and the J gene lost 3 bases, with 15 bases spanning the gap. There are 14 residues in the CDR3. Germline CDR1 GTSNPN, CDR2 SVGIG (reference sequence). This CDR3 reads CAWTQLTGKETQYF. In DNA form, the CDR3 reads TGTGCCTGGACTCAACTTACAGGGAAAGAGACCCAGTACTTC.

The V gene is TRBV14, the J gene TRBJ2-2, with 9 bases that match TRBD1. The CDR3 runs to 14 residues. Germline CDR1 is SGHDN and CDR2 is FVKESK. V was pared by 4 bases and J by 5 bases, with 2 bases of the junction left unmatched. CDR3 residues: CASSRDRVTGELFF. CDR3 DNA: TGTGCCAGCAGCCGGGACAGGGTTACCGGGGAGCTGTTTTTT.

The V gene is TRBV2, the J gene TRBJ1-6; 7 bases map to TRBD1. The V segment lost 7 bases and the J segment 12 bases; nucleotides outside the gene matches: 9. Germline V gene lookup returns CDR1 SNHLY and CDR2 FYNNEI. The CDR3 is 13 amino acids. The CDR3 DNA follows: TGTGCCAGCACAGACAGGGAGCTGAAACCCCTCCACTTT. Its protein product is CASTDRELKPLHF.

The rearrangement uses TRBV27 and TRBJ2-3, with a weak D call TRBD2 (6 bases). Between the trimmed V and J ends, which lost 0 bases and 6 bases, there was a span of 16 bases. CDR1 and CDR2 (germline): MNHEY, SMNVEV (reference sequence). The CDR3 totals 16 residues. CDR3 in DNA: TGTGCCAGCAGTTTATCGGTGTGGGTAGCGGAGGATACGCAGTATTTT. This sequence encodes CASSLSVWVAEDTQYF.

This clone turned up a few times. The CDR3 reads CSVRRGNTEAFF. The CDR3 bases are TGCAGCGTACGCAGGGGGAACACTGAAGCTTTCTTT. This chain links TRBV29-1 with TRBJ1-1; possible D gene TRBD1, 6 bases. CDR1 is SQVTM, CDR2 ANQGSEA, per germline. V was clipped by 6 bases and J by 1 base, with 9 bases between them. The CDR3 runs to 12 residues.

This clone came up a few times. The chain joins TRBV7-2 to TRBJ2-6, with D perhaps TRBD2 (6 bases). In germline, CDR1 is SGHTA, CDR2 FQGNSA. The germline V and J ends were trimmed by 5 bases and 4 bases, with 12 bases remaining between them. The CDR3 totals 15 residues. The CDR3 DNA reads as TGTGCCAGCAGCCCCGGGGGTCTGGGGGCCAACGTCCTGACTTTC. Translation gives CASSPGGLGANVLTF.

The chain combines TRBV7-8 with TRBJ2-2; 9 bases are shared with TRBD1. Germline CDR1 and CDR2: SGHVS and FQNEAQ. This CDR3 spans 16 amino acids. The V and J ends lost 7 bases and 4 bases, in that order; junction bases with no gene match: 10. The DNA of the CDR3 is TGTGCCAGCACCCCAGGGACAGGGTGGACCACCGGGGAGCTGTTTTTT. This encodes CASTPGTGWTTGELFF.

Here the CDR3 DNA reads TGTGCCTGGAGCAGCGGCCCTGGAAACACCATATATTTT. Its translation: CAWSSGPGNTIYF. The V and J genes are TRBV30 and TRBJ1-3; D uncertain. In germline, CDR1 is GTSNPN, CDR2 SVGIG (reference sequence). Deletions cut 3 bases from V and 2 bases from J, with 8 bases between. The CDR3 spans 13 residues.

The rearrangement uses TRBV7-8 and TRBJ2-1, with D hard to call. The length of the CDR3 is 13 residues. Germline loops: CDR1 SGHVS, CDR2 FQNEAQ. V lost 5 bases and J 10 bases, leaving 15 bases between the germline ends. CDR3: CASSAPGEVEQFF. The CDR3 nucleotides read TGTGCCAGCAGCGCCCCAGGCGAGGTCGAGCAGTTCTTC.

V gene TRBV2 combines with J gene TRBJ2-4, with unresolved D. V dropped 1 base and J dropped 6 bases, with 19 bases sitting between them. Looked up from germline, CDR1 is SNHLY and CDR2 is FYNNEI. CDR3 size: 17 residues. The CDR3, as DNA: TGTGCCAGCAGTGAAGGCAGAACAGACCATCCACTAAACATTCAGTACTTC. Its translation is CASSEGRTDHPLNIQYF.

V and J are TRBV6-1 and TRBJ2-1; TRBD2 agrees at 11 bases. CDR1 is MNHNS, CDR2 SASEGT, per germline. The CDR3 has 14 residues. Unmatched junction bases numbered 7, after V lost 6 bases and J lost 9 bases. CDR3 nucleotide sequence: TGTGCCAGCAGGACTAGCGGGGAGACCGCTGAGCAGTTCTTC. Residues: CASRTSGETAEQFF.

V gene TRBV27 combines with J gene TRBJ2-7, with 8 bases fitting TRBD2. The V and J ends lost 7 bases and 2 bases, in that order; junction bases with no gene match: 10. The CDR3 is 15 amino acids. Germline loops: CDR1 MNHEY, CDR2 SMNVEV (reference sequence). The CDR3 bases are TGTGCCAGCAAACGGGAGGGACTAGTTCCCTACGAGCAGTACTTC. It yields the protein CASKREGLVPYEQYF.

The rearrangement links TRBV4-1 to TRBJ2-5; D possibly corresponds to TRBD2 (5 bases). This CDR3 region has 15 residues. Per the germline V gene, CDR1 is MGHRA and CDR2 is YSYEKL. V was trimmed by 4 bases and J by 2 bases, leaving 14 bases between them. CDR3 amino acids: CASSPNQAVQETQYF. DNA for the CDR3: TGCGCCAGCAGCCCCAACCAAGCGGTGCAAGAGACCCAGTACTTC.

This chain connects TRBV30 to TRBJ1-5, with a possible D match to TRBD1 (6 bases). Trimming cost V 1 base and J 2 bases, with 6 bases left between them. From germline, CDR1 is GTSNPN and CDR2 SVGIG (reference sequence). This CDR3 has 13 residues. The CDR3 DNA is TGTGCCTGGAGTGGACAGGGCAATCAGCCCCAGCATTTT. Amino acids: CAWSGQGNQPQHF.